This T cell receptor (beta chain) came from a study of blood T cell repertoires in COVID-19. As for the study in general: The United States, Italy and Spain were the sources of the acute and convalescent COVID-19 samples. The analysed material was cDNA or gDNA that came from T cells, B-cell-depleted T cells, or PBMCs.

The germline V and J ends were trimmed by 2 bases and 2 bases, with 10 bases remaining between them. CDR1 and CDR2 from the germline V gene are SGHDT and YYEEEE. The CDR3 runs to 14 residues. In the original processing: Amplification of reference gene primers provided the estimated nucleated cell counts. The protocol was immunoSEQ multiplex PCR, while the TCRdb copy is restricted to in-frame clones and leaves out a portion. That table supplies the V and J calls and clone size; D and trimming were determined from the DNA. Here the sample spans about 55,000 clones, around 86% being singletons. The sequence derives from an older woman with acute or convalescent COVID-19. The rearrangement joins TRBV5-6 to TRBJ1-2; possible D gene TRBD1, 6 bases. The specimen sequenced was peripheral blood. The CDR3 protein is CASSLYRVNYGYTF. DNA for the CDR3: TGTGCCAGCAGCTTATACAGGGTAAACTATGGCTACACCTTC. Combining the CDR3 with reference TRBV5-6 and TRBJ1-2 gives the whole variable domain DAGVTQSPTHLIKTRGQQVTLRCSPKSGHDTVSWYQQALGQGPQFIFQYYEEEERQRGNFPDRFSGHQFPNYSSELNVNALLLGDSALYLCASSLYRVNYGYTFGSGTRLTVV.